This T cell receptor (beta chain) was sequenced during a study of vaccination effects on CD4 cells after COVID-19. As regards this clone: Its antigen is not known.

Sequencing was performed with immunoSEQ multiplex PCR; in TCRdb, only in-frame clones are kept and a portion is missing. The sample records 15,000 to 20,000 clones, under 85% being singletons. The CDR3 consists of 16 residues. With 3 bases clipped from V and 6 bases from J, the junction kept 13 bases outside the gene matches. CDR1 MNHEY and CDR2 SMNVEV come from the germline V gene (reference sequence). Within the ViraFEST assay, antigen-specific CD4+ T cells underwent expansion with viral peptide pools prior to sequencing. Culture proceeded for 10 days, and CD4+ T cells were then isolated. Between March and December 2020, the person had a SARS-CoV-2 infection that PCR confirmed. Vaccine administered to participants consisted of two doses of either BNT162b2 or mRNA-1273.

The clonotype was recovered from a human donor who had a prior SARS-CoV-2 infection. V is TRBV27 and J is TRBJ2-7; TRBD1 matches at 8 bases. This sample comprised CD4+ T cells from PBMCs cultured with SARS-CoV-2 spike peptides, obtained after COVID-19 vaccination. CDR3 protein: CASSFIPGTGRSEQYF. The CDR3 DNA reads TGTGCCAGCAGTTTTATCCCTGGGACAGGTCGTTCCGAGCAGTACTTC.